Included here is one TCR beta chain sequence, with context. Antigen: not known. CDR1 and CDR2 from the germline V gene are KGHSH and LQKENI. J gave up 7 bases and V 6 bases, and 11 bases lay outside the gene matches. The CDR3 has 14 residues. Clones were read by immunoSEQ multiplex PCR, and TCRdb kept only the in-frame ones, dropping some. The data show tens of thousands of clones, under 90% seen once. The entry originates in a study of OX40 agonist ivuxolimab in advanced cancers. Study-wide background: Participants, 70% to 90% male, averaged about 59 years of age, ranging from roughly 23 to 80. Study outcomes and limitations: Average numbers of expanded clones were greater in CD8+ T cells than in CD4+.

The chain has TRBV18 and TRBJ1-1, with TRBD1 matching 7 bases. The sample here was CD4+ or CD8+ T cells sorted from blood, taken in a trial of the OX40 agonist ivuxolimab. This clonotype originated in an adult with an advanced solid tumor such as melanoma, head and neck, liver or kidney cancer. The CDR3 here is CASSLTGYSGEAFF. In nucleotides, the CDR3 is TGTGCCAGCTCTTTGACAGGGTATAGCGGTGAAGCTTTCTTT.